A single T cell receptor (beta chain) is shown here with its context. Its target is unknown. The data were obtained in a study of CD8 T cells in ankylosing spondylitis. Study results and caveats: According to the report, clones linked to the disease were significantly enriched in matched synovial fluid samples taken from ankylosing spondylitis patients. Some motif variants had been reported before (in reactive arthritis synovial fluid and blood). A TCR beta motif of roughly 8 highly homologous variants appeared characteristic of ankylosing spondylitis blood.

The CDR3 length is 14 residues. The trim removed 5 bases at V and 9 bases at J, leaving 4 bases unmatched. TCRdb processed the 5' RACE reads anew with MiXCR; each CDR3 protein has one entry. The data show around 280,000 distinct CDR3 sequences, 15% to 20% seen once. The chain recombines TRBV12-3 or TRBV12-4 with TRBJ1-6; 10 nucleotides line up with TRBD1. The receptor was isolated from a male donor with ankylosing spondylitis or in good health (not recorded which). The sample taken for sequencing was blood, either unsorted or a sorted T cell fraction (not recorded which). For the CDR3, the DNA is TGTGCCAGCAGTCCCGGGACAGGGGTTTCACCCCTCCACTTT. Translation gives CASSPGTGVSPLHF.